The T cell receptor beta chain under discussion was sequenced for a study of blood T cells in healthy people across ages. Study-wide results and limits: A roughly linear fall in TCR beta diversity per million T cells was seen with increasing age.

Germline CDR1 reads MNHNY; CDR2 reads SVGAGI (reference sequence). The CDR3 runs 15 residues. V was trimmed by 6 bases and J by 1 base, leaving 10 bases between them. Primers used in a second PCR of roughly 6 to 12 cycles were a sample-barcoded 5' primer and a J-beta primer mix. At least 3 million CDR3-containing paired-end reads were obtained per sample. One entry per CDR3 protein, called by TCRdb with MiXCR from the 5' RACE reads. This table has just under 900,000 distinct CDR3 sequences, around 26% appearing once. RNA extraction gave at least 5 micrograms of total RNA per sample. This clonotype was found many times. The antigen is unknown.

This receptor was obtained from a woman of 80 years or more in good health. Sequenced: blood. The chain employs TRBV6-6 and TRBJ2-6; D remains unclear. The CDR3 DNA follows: TGTGCCAGCAGCCTCCGACAATCTGGGGCCAACGTCCTGACTTTC. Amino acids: CASSLRQSGANVLTF.